This T cell receptor beta chain was obtained from a study of cytomegalovirus exposure and HLA in healthy donors. Findings and caveats of the study: DRB1 had the most TCR associations and HLA-C the fewest, a later analysis found, with rates varying by HLA locus. The authors later found HLA-associated TCR beta chains more clonally expanded than equally common others.

Germline values: CDR1 MGHRA, CDR2 YSYEKL. Trimming took 1 base from V and 8 from J, leaving 18 bases between them. The length of the CDR3 is 16 residues. This clone occurred a few times. Its matching antigen is unknown. Vbeta (60) and Jbeta (13) primers were used in the PCR. In the original analysis: A later analysis tallied about 80 million unique TCR beta chains, 8.5 million to 11 million of them shared. The protocol was immunoSEQ multiplex PCR, while the TCRdb copy is restricted to in-frame clones and leaves out a portion. V and J calls and clone size come straight from that table; D and trimming were deduced from the DNA. This sample has approximately 100,000 clones, with 70% to 80% found just once.

This chain connects TRBV4-1 to TRBJ2-1; perhaps TRBD2 as D (6 bases). The clonotype comes from a boy aged 10-17 years in good health and CMV-seronegative. Sequenced: PBMCs. The CDR3, as DNA: TGCGCCAGCAGCCAAGTCGGGGCGGGGCGGCGCCATGAGCAGTTCTTC. Residues: CASSQVGAGRRHEQFF.